This entry features one T cell receptor (beta chain) sequence. The sample comes from a study of identical twins. TCRdb passed the 5' RACE reads through MiXCR, listing each CDR3 protein once. Of about 480,000 distinct CDR3 sequences listed, 14% are singletons. Per germline, CDR1 SEHNR and CDR2 FQNEAQ (reference sequence). V shed 0 bases and J shed 6 bases, with 15 bases lying between them. The CDR3 extends over 16 amino acids. These data were also filed under a second study, of yellow fever vaccine responses in identical twins.

The genes are TRBV7-9 and TRBJ1-5; D not certain. This TCR came from a woman aged 18 to 35 in good health. Sequenced input: CD4+ T cells sorted from blood. CDR3 amino acids: CASSLARRVELQPQHF. In DNA form, the CDR3 reads TGTGCCAGCAGCTTAGCCCGAAGGGTCGAACTTCAGCCCCAGCATTTT.